This is a list of T cell receptor beta chains from one sample in a study of post-analysis software for immune sequencing data. TCRdb used MiXCR to reprocess the PCR reads, holding one entry per CDR3 protein. The repertoire holds approximately 630,000 distinct CDR3 sequences, with over 45% as singletons. The sequenced material came from blood. The receptors derive from a girl aged 2 to 10 with multiple sclerosis. Both conserved end residues are part of each CDR3. Fields, in order: D gene, V gene, clone size, J gene, CDR3 protein, CDR3 DNA. The D gene is left open where the match is weak. Clone size is not always given. Where it is, it says once, few, many or a class for expanded clones.

D gene: TRBD1; V gene: TRBV28; clone size: .; J gene: TRBJ1-6; CDR3 protein: CASIPGQGNSPLHF; CDR3 DNA: TGTGCCAGCATCCCGGGACAGGGTAATTCACCCCTCCACTTT
D gene: .; V gene: TRBV5-1; clone size: .; J gene: TRBJ1-1; CDR3 protein: CASSLDGQGGNTEAFF; CDR3 DNA: TGCGCCAGCAGCTTGGATGGCCAGGGAGGGAACACCGAAGCTTTCTTT
D gene: .; V gene: TRBV18; clone size: .; J gene: TRBJ1-2; CDR3 protein: CASSPEGGEGYTF; CDR3 DNA: TGTGCCAGCTCACCCGAGGGGGGAGAGGGCTACACCTTC
D gene: .; V gene: TRBV12-3/TRBV12-4; clone size: few; J gene: TRBJ1-1; CDR3 protein: CASSLGGVRGRTEAFF; CDR3 DNA: TGTGCCAGCAGTTTAGGAGGGGTACGGGGGCGCACTGAAGCTTTCTTT
D gene: TRBD2; V gene: TRBV2; clone size: .; J gene: TRBJ2-7; CDR3 protein: CASSDLAGQPYF; CDR3 DNA: TGTGCCAGCAGTGACCTAGCGGGTCAGCCGTACTTC
D gene: .; V gene: TRBV7-2; clone size: few; J gene: TRBJ2-1; CDR3 protein: CASSLSGSRREQFF; CDR3 DNA: TGTGCCAGCAGCTTAAGCGGGTCACGCCGGGAGCAGTTCTTC
D gene: .; V gene: TRBV18; clone size: .; J gene: TRBJ2-7; CDR3 protein: CASSADNPYEQYF; CDR3 DNA: TGTGCCAGCTCAGCAGACAATCCCTACGAGCAGTACTTC
D gene: .; V gene: TRBV20-1; clone size: .; J gene: TRBJ1-1; CDR3 protein: CSAYRDMNTEAFF; CDR3 DNA: TGCAGTGCATACAGGGATATGAACACTGAAGCTTTCTTT
D gene: TRBD2; V gene: TRBV7-9; clone size: .; J gene: TRBJ2-1; CDR3 protein: CASSPSGTRSYNEQFF; CDR3 DNA: TGTGCCAGCAGCCCGTCGGGGACTAGGAGCTACAATGAGCAGTTCTTC
D gene: .; V gene: TRBV29-1; clone size: .; J gene: TRBJ2-1; CDR3 protein: CSVGRVGNEQFF; CDR3 DNA: TGCAGCGTTGGGCGGGTGGGCAATGAGCAGTTCTTC
D gene: TRBD1; V gene: TRBV13; clone size: once; J gene: TRBJ2-3; CDR3 protein: CASSSTGDTDTQYF; CDR3 DNA: TGTGCCAGCAGCTCAACAGGGGATACAGATACGCAGTATTTT
D gene: .; V gene: TRBV19; clone size: .; J gene: TRBJ2-3; CDR3 protein: CASSAGQGEDTQYF; CDR3 DNA: TGTGCCAGTAGTGCGGGGCAGGGAGAAGATACGCAGTATTTT
D gene: .; V gene: TRBV30; clone size: .; J gene: TRBJ2-1; CDR3 protein: CAWISSRAYNEQFF; CDR3 DNA: TGTGCCTGGATATCAAGCCGGGCATACAATGAGCAGTTCTTC
D gene: TRBD2; V gene: TRBV10-3; clone size: once; J gene: TRBJ2-3; CDR3 protein: CAIESPLTSGSGNEAGGTDTQYF; CDR3 DNA: TGTGCCATCGAGTCCCCTTTGACTAGCGGGAGCGGGAACGAGGCGGGGGGCACAGATACGCAGTATTTT
D gene: .; V gene: TRBV12-3/TRBV12-4; clone size: .; J gene: TRBJ1-1; CDR3 protein: CASSWGVYTEAFF; CDR3 DNA: TGTGCCAGCAGTTGGGGGGTCTACACTGAAGCTTTCTTT
D gene: .; V gene: TRBV5-6; clone size: .; J gene: TRBJ2-7; CDR3 protein: CASSWDNPSEQYF; CDR3 DNA: TGTGCCAGCAGCTGGGACAATCCGAGCGAGCAGTACTTC
D gene: .; V gene: TRBV6-2/TRBV6-3; clone size: few; J gene: TRBJ2-5; CDR3 protein: CASSLPQGQETQYF; CDR3 DNA: TGTGCCAGCAGTCTCCCACAGGGACAAGAGACCCAGTACTTC
D gene: .; V gene: TRBV4-1; clone size: .; J gene: TRBJ2-3; CDR3 protein: CASSQVGADTQYF; CDR3 DNA: TGCGCCAGCAGCCAAGTTGGGGCAGATACGCAGTATTTT
D gene: .; V gene: TRBV20-1; clone size: .; J gene: TRBJ2-5; CDR3 protein: CSARVRGDGRYPQYF; CDR3 DNA: TGCAGTGCTAGAGTGAGGGGTGACGGCCGTTATCCCCAGTACTTC
D gene: .; V gene: TRBV29-1; clone size: few; J gene: TRBJ1-2; CDR3 protein: CSVEDPQVAANNYGYTF; CDR3 DNA: TGCAGCGTTGAAGATCCCCAAGTAGCGGCGAATAACTATGGCTACACCTTC
D gene: .; V gene: TRBV11-2; clone size: .; J gene: TRBJ2-5; CDR3 protein: CASTLSGGDQETQYF; CDR3 DNA: TGTGCCAGCACCCTTTCCGGGGGAGACCAAGAGACCCAGTACTTC
D gene: .; V gene: TRBV3-1; clone size: .; J gene: TRBJ1-1; CDR3 protein: CASSQTGWPEAFF; CDR3 DNA: TGTGCCAGCAGCCAGACAGGATGGCCTGAAGCTTTCTTT
D gene: .; V gene: TRBV29-1; clone size: few; J gene: TRBJ2-2; CDR3 protein: CSASRAAGELFF; CDR3 DNA: TGCAGTGCGTCCAGGGCCGCCGGGGAGCTGTTTTTT
D gene: .; V gene: TRBV5-6; clone size: .; J gene: TRBJ2-7; CDR3 protein: CASSSLDSGSYEQYF; CDR3 DNA: TGTGCCAGCAGTTCCCTCGATTCAGGTTCCTACGAGCAGTACTTC
D gene: .; V gene: TRBV16; clone size: few; J gene: TRBJ1-2; CDR3 protein: CASTSGGSYGYTF; CDR3 DNA: TGTGCCAGCACCTCTGGGGGGAGCTATGGCTACACCTTC
D gene: TRBD1; V gene: TRBV29-1; clone size: .; J gene: TRBJ1-1; CDR3 protein: CSVYRQGGPNTEAFF; CDR3 DNA: TGCAGCGTTTACAGACAGGGTGGTCCGAACACTGAAGCTTTCTTT
D gene: .; V gene: TRBV10-3; clone size: once; J gene: TRBJ2-7; CDR3 protein: CAISDLSDPYEQYF; CDR3 DNA: TGTGCCATCAGTGACTTATCGGACCCCTACGAGCAGTACTTC
D gene: TRBD1; V gene: TRBV12-3/TRBV12-4; clone size: few; J gene: TRBJ1-2; CDR3 protein: CASRIPGQGNYGYTF; CDR3 DNA: TGTGCCAGCAGAATACCGGGACAGGGGAACTATGGCTACACCTTC
D gene: .; V gene: TRBV20-1; clone size: .; J gene: TRBJ2-5; CDR3 protein: CSARVGAGTETQYF; CDR3 DNA: TGCAGTGCTCGCGTGGGGGCCGGTACAGAGACCCAGTACTTC
D gene: .; V gene: TRBV5-1; clone size: .; J gene: TRBJ2-5; CDR3 protein: CASRVLAEETQYF; CDR3 DNA: TGCGCCAGCAGGGTTCTTGCGGAAGAGACCCAGTACTTC
D gene: TRBD2; V gene: TRBV29-1; clone size: .; J gene: TRBJ2-1; CDR3 protein: CSVEVSGGAWDEQFF; CDR3 DNA: TGCAGCGTTGAAGTGAGCGGGGGGGCATGGGATGAGCAGTTCTTC
D gene: .; V gene: TRBV7-9; clone size: .; J gene: TRBJ2-3; CDR3 protein: CASSMDRATDTQYF; CDR3 DNA: TGTGCCAGCAGCATGGACAGAGCGACAGATACGCAGTATTTT
D gene: TRBD2; V gene: TRBV6-4; clone size: few; J gene: TRBJ2-1; CDR3 protein: CASGNGGKAYNEQFF; CDR3 DNA: TGTGCCAGCGGAAACGGGGGGAAGGCCTACAATGAGCAGTTCTTC
D gene: .; V gene: TRBV10-3; clone size: .; J gene: TRBJ1-2; CDR3 protein: CAISEAARGYTF; CDR3 DNA: TGTGCCATCAGTGAGGCCGCAAGAGGCTACACCTTC
D gene: .; V gene: TRBV10-3; clone size: few; J gene: TRBJ2-5; CDR3 protein: CAISAEVGETQYF; CDR3 DNA: TGTGCCATCAGTGCGGAGGTTGGGGAGACCCAGTACTTC
D gene: .; V gene: TRBV12-3/TRBV12-4; clone size: few; J gene: TRBJ1-1; CDR3 protein: CASSLAQYGLNTETFF; CDR3 DNA: TGTGCCAGCAGTTTAGCGCAGTACGGCTTGAACACTGAAACTTTCTTT
D gene: TRBD1; V gene: TRBV5-1; clone size: few; J gene: TRBJ2-1; CDR3 protein: CASSLGTGSFSYNEQFF; CDR3 DNA: TGCGCCAGCAGCTTAGGGACAGGAAGTTTCTCCTACAATGAGCAGTTCTTC
D gene: TRBD1; V gene: TRBV29-1; clone size: .; J gene: TRBJ2-5; CDR3 protein: CSASPDRGFQTQYF; CDR3 DNA: TGCAGCGCTTCGCCCGACAGGGGATTTCAGACCCAGTACTTC
D gene: .; V gene: TRBV7-9; clone size: .; J gene: TRBJ2-7; CDR3 protein: CASMGERGEQYF; CDR3 DNA: TGTGCCAGCATGGGTGAAAGAGGGGAGCAGTACTTC
D gene: TRBD2; V gene: TRBV20-1; clone size: .; J gene: TRBJ2-1; CDR3 protein: CSGSSGLTYNEQFF; CDR3 DNA: TGCAGCGGGAGTAGCGGGTTAACCTACAATGAGCAGTTCTTC
D gene: TRBD2; V gene: TRBV7-2; clone size: .; J gene: TRBJ2-4; CDR3 protein: CASSPIGGVAKNIQYF; CDR3 DNA: TGTGCCAGCAGTCCAATTGGGGGGGTAGCCAAAAACATTCAGTACTTC
D gene: TRBD1; V gene: TRBV5-6; clone size: .; J gene: TRBJ1-6; CDR3 protein: CASSYLQGASNSPLHF; CDR3 DNA: TGTGCCAGCAGCTATCTACAGGGGGCGAGTAATTCACCCCTCCACTTT
D gene: TRBD1; V gene: TRBV27; clone size: few; J gene: TRBJ2-3; CDR3 protein: CASSPRDSPHADTQYF; CDR3 DNA: TGTGCCAGCAGTCCCCGGGACAGCCCTCATGCAGATACGCAGTATTTT
D gene: TRBD1; V gene: TRBV29-1; clone size: .; J gene: TRBJ1-2; CDR3 protein: CSVLDRANGYTF; CDR3 DNA: TGCAGCGTTTTAGACAGGGCCAATGGCTACACCTTC
D gene: TRBD2; V gene: TRBV29-1; clone size: .; J gene: TRBJ2-7; CDR3 protein: CSVEGGRSGGGPDEQYF; CDR3 DNA: TGCAGCGTTGAAGGAGGGCGATCGGGGGGTGGCCCAGACGAGCAGTACTTC
D gene: .; V gene: TRBV13; clone size: .; J gene: TRBJ2-7; CDR3 protein: CASSLRVKIGVSYEQYF; CDR3 DNA: TGTGCCAGCAGCTTACGTGTCAAAATTGGGGTTTCCTACGAGCAGTACTTC